This T cell receptor (beta chain) was recorded in a study of breast tumors, draining lymph nodes, adjacent tissues. This clonotype was observed many times. Its antigen is undetermined. TCRdb passed the multiplex PCR reads through MiXCR, listing each CDR3 protein once. The sample consists of about 130,000 distinct CDR3 sequences, 21% of them appearing once. The CDR3 is 13 residues long. The germline V and J ends were trimmed by 6 bases and 9 bases, with 15 bases remaining between them. Germline V CDR1 and CDR2: MNHEY, SVGAGI. Samples came from axillary lymph nodes draining the breast cancer. Study-level findings and limits: Luminal-like breast cancer showed significantly higher tumor–nontumor repertoire similarity than basal-like.

The genes are TRBV6-5 and TRBJ1-5; possible D gene TRBD1, 5 bases. The material sequenced was axillary lymph node tissue. This sequence was found in a female donor with breast cancer. Some clones in this sample may be carry-over from other donors' samples. The CDR3 reads CASSPPGLSPQHF. The CDR3 nucleotides are TGTGCCAGCAGCCCCCCAGGGTTATCGCCCCAGCATTTT.